The 18 T cell receptor beta chains below all came from one sample that was sequenced in a study of response to subunit inactivated influenza vaccine listed by TCRdb under 2018. The library relied on RT-PCR. The sequencing machine was an Illumina HiSeq 2500. TCRdb handled the public reads itself, with Q25 trimming in fastp and clone calling in MiXCR, and kept productive beta chains. Rows with one shared CDR3 protein collapse into an entry with the most common genes and DNA. The table for this sample lists 200,000 to 300,000 distinct CDR3 sequences; 9% to 15% of them were counted only once. About 7.8% of the sample is in the top ten clones. The source material was non-naive T cells sorted from PBMCs, sampled around two weeks before vaccination. Interpreted using the paper, the cell subset or site label stands for: memory T cell fraction. The receptors derive from a man in his fifties who received an inactivated influenza vaccine. Donor details come from another sample of the same person, matched by shared clones.

A few counts support this clonotype. CDR3 DNA: TGTGCCAGCAGCTTATCTAGCGGGAGACTAGAGACCCAGTACTTC. This gives the protein CASSLSSGRLETQYF. This sequence joins TRBV5-4 and TRBJ2-5; TRBD2 matches 10 bases. Germline-derived CDR1 and CDR2 are SGHNT and YYREEE (reference sequence). The CDR3 is 15 residues long. The J segment lost 4 bases and the V segment lost 2 bases, leaving 5 bases of the junction unmatched. Supplemented by reference TRBV5-4 and TRBJ2-5, the full variable domain reads ETGVTQSPTHLIKTRGQQVTLRCSSQSGHNTVSWYQQALGQGPQFIFQYYREEENGRGNFPPRFSGLQFPNYSSELNVNALELDDSALYLCASSLSSGRLETQYFGPGTRLLVL.

This clonotype was detected a few times. This chain joins TRBV5-6 and TRBJ2-7; D not certain. With 2 bases removed from V and 3 bases from J, the gap between germline ends came to 9 bases. Germline CDR1 SGHDT, CDR2 YYEEEE. The CDR3 spans 13 residues. CDR3 DNA: TGTGCCAGCAGCTTAAGTATCCACTACGAGCAGTACTTC. This codes for CASSLSIHYEQYF. Full variable domain (outside the CDR3, taken from reference TRBV5-6 and TRBJ2-7): DAGVTQSPTHLIKTRGQQVTLRCSPKSGHDTVSWYQQALGQGPQFIFQYYEEEERQRGNFPDRFSGHQFPNYSSELNVNALLLGDSALYLCASSLSIHYEQYFGPGTRLTVT.

The chain's CDR3 is CASTGRWGETQYF. Here the CDR3 DNA reads TGTGCCAGCACGGGACGGTGGGGAGAGACCCAGTACTTC. The chain is built from TRBV12-3 or TRBV12-4 and TRBJ2-5; D may be TRBD1 or TRBD2 (5 bases each). The CDR3 has 13 residues. The V end was cut by 7 bases, the J end by 4 bases, with 13 bases between.

As concerns this clonotype: The junction shows a germline mismatch at one end, possibly a read error. The genes are TRBV12-3 or TRBV12-4 and TRBJ2-3; D not certain. This CDR3 is built from 19 residues. CDR3 DNA sequence: TGTGCCTGCAGTTTATTCTACTTAACCTCAGGATCCCAAACAGATACGCAGTATTTT. This encodes CACSLFYLTSGSQTDTQYF.

This clonotype was detected only a few times. The rearrangement links TRBV28 to TRBJ2-7, with 11 bases lining up with TRBD2. The CDR3 is 13 residues long. Germline V gene lookup returns CDR1 MDHEN and CDR2 SYDVKM. J lost 7 bases, V lost 6 bases, and 5 bases had no gene match. CDR3: CASRTSGEGEQYF. The DNA for the CDR3 is TGTGCCAGCAGGACTAGCGGGGAAGGGGAGCAGTACTTC.

The table lists this clonotype with a few counts. The CDR3 sequence is CASSARQGGTGELFF. CDR3 nucleotide sequence: TGTGCCAGCAGCGCCCGACAGGGAGGGACCGGGGAGCTGTTTTTT. The chain joins TRBV3-1 to TRBJ2-2, with D perhaps assigned TRBD1 or TRBD2 (7 bases each). The germline V gene encodes CDR1 LGHDT and CDR2 YNNKEL (reference sequence). The V end lost 5 bases, the J end lost 5 bases, and 15 bases lay between the germline ends. The CDR3 loop spans 15 amino acids.

J is TRBJ2-3 and V is TRBV3-1; 11 bases agree with TRBD2. There are 15 residues in the CDR3. The germline CDR1 and CDR2 sequences are LGHDT and YNNKEL (reference sequence). With 5 bases clipped from V and 6 bases from J, the junction kept 7 bases outside the gene matches. CDR3 coding DNA: TGTGCCAGCAGCATACTAGCGGGGGACGCGGATACGCAGTATTTT. Its protein product is CASSILAGDADTQYF.

This clonotype was observed a few times. This could be a read error, since a much larger clone is one nucleotide away. The chain uses TRBV2 and TRBJ2-1, with D possibly being TRBD1 (5 bases). Germline assignment: CDR1 SNHLY and CDR2 FYNNEI. The CDR3 is 18 amino acids. The CDR3 bases are TGTGCCTGCAGTTCCGCCGTGGGTTCCAGACAGAAATACAATGAGCAGTTCTTC. Protein: CACSSAVGSRQKYNEQFF.

V gene TRBV9 combines with J gene TRBJ1-3; D possibly corresponds to TRBD1 (6 bases). The germline V and J ends were trimmed by 4 bases and 6 bases, with 17 bases remaining between them. The length of the CDR3 is 15 residues. Germline V CDR1 and CDR2: SGDLS, YYNGEE. CDR3: CASSPRRGTENTIYF. The CDR3 bases are TGTGCCAGCAGCCCACGGAGGGGGACGGAAAACACCATATATTTT.

In its sample, this clonotype was seen many times. In DNA form, the CDR3 reads TGCAGTGCTAGGGGGACAGGGGGAAATCCCTACGAGCAGTACTTC. It yields the protein CSARGTGGNPYEQYF. The J gene is TRBJ2-7, the V gene TRBV20-1; 11 bases agree with TRBD1. CDR1 is DFQATT and CDR2 is SNEGSKA in the germline V gene (reference sequence). This CDR3 comprises 15 residues. With V trimmed by 3 bases and J by 2 bases, 6 bases remained unmatched.

The chain has TRBV2 and TRBJ2-1; TRBD2 aligns across 8 bases. The CDR3 sequence is 15 residues long. After removal of 4 bases from V and 6 bases from J, the junction contained 8 bases not matched to a gene. Germline V gene data show CDR1 as SNHLY and CDR2 as FYNNEI. CDR3 in amino acids: CASSGSSGGVNEQFF. For the CDR3, the DNA is TGTGCCAGCAGTGGATCCTCCGGGGGGGTCAATGAGCAGTTCTTC. Combining the CDR3 with reference TRBV2 and TRBJ2-1 gives the whole variable domain EPEVTQTPSHQVTQMGQEVILRCVPISNHLYFYWYRQILGQKVEFLVSFYNNEISEKSEIFDDQFSVERPDGSNFTLKIRSTKLEDSAMYFCASSGSSGGVNEQFFGPGTRLTVL.

Ten or more counts support this clonotype. V gene TRBV21-1 combines with J gene TRBJ1-3; the table gives TRBD1 as D, unverified against the DNA. TRBV21-1 is a pseudogene segment. The CDR3 length is 16 residues. In DNA, the CDR3 is TGTGCCAGCAGCAACGGACAGGAGAGCTCTGGAAACACCATATATTTT. This sequence encodes CASSNGQESSGNTIYF.

This clonotype was picked up a small number of times. The J gene is TRBJ1-6, the V gene TRBV6-6; the D gene is possibly TRBD1 (6 bases). There are 13 residues in the CDR3. Germline CDR1 reads MNHNY; CDR2 reads SVGAGI (reference sequence). V was shortened by 4 bases and J by 13 bases, with 14 bases between the two germline ends. The CDR3 region is CASSSDSQGPLHF. CDR3 DNA: TGTGCCAGCAGTTCGGACAGCCAGGGGCCCCTCCACTTT.

At least ten counts were recorded for this clonotype. The CDR3 loop is CASSFSSGYQETQYF. DNA for the CDR3: TGCGCCAGCAGCTTTTCTAGCGGGTACCAAGAGACCCAGTACTTC. The rearrangement joins TRBV5-1 to TRBJ2-5; 8 nucleotides line up with TRBD2. The CDR3 extends over 15 amino acids. Germline-derived CDR1 and CDR2 are SGHRS and YFSETQ. V was clipped by 2 bases and J by 0 bases; unmatched bases: 3.

This clonotype was detected only a few times. This chain links TRBV29-1 with TRBJ2-1; no firm D call. V gave up 2 bases and J gave up 3 bases, with 5 bases separating them. Germline CDR1 SQVTM, CDR2 ANQGSEA. The CDR3 covers 12 residues. The CDR3 spells CSVERSYNEQFF. CDR3 sequence (DNA): TGCAGCGTTGAACGGAGCTACAATGAGCAGTTCTTC.

The chain combines TRBV14 with TRBJ2-1; TRBD2 aligns across 7 bases. Germline-derived CDR1 and CDR2 are SGHDN and FVKESK. The V and J ends lost 0 bases and 16 bases, in that order; junction bases with no gene match: 9. The CDR3 consists of 13 residues. For the CDR3, the DNA is TGTGCCAGCAGCCAAGATTTAAGGACTAGGTTTTTCTTC. It is translated as CASSQDLRTRFFF. The full variable domain, its missing parts supplied by reference TRBV14 and TRBJ2-1, is EAGVTQFPSHSVIEKGQTVTLRCDPISGHDNLYWYRRVMGKEIKFLLHFVKESKQDESGMPNNRFLAERTGGTYSTLKVQPAELEDSGVYFCASSQDLRTRFFFGPGTRLTVL.

This clonotype showed up many times. The chain links TRBV5-5 to TRBJ2-3, with D possibly TRBD2 on 5 matching bases. Germline loops: CDR1 SGHKS, CDR2 YYEKEE (reference sequence). The germline V and J ends were trimmed by 3 bases and 4 bases, with 15 bases remaining between them. CDR3 length equals 15 residues. CDR3 coding DNA: TGTGCCAGCAGCTCGAGACTAAGTGGCGCAGATACGCAGTATTTT. It specifies CASSSRLSGADTQYF.

This clonotype was recorded a few times. The chain joins TRBV27 to TRBJ2-3; TRBD1 might be the D (5 bases). The CDR3 totals 15 residues. CDR1 is MNHEY and CDR2 is SMNVEV in the germline V gene (reference sequence). Trimming pared 5 bases from V and 1 base from J, leaving 13 bases between. The CDR3, as DNA: TGTGCCAGCAGTCTCTATATGGGGCGCACAGATACGCAGTATTTT. This encodes CASSLYMGRTDTQYF.